The next 6 T cell receptor beta chains were all read from a single sample in a study of control samples from healthy donors and cancer patients. The assay was immunoSEQ multiplex PCR, and TCRdb's table has in-frame clones only and misses some. The sample yields 150,000 or so clones, roughly 94% seen once. Material for sequencing was blood. The receptors were gathered from a woman aged 35 to 49 in good health.

V gene TRBV12-3 or TRBV12-4 combines with J gene TRBJ1-2, with 10 bases aligning to TRBD1. V lost 7 bases to trimming and J lost 5 bases; unmatched junction nucleotides: 4. There are 13 residues in the CDR3. CDR3 loop: CASNPGQGYGYTF. CDR3 coding DNA: TGTGCCAGCAACCCGGGACAGGGGTATGGCTACACCTTC.

This chain joins TRBV6-5 and TRBJ2-3, with 9 bases that match TRBD2. Unmatched junction bases numbered 11, after V lost 6 bases and J lost 7 bases. This CDR3 is built from 15 residues. The germline CDR1 and CDR2 sequences are MNHEY and SVGAGI. CDR3 nucleotides: TGTGCCAGCAGCCCGCGGGAGGGCCTTGTCAATACGCAGTATTTT. Protein: CASSPREGLVNTQYF.

The chain couples TRBV21-1 to TRBJ2-1; TRBD2 is taken as the D call from the table, unchecked against the DNA. TRBV21-1 has pseudogene status. This CDR3 comprises 16 residues. This CDR3 reads CASSKGIGGSYNEQFF. In DNA, the CDR3 is TGTGCCAGCAGCAAAGGTATCGGGGGCTCCTACAATGAGCAGTTCTTC.

The gene calls are TRBV30 and TRBJ1-2, with D possibly being TRBD1 (5 bases). Trimming removed 0 bases from V and 2 bases from J, with 16 bases in between. CDR3 length: 16 residues. Germline V gives CDR1 GTSNPN, CDR2 SVGIG (reference sequence). CDR3 sequence: CAWSVGGDLTNYGYTF. CDR3 bases: TGTGCCTGGAGTGTAGGCGGGGACCTTACAAACTATGGCTACACCTTC.

The gene calls are TRBV5-5 and TRBJ1-1; no clear D. The CDR3 is made up of 12 amino acids. The germline V gene has CDR1 SGHKS and CDR2 YYEKEE (reference sequence). Trimming removed 4 bases at V and 6 bases at J, with 10 bases between. CDR3 region: CASSSHAAEAFF. CDR3 nucleotides: TGTGCCAGCAGCAGCCACGCGGCTGAAGCTTTCTTT. The full variable domain, in which reference TRBV5-5 and TRBJ1-1 provide the parts outside the CDR3, is DAGVTQSPTHLIKTRGQQVTLRCSPISGHKSVSWYQQVLGQGPQFIFQYYEKEERGRGNFPDRFSARQFPNYSSELNVNALLLGDSALYLCASSSHAAEAFFGQGTRLTVV.

The rearrangement uses TRBV9 and TRBJ1-5, with 10 bases matching TRBD1. Germline values: CDR1 SGDLS, CDR2 YYNGEE. V shed 4 bases and J 6 bases; nucleotides not matched to a gene: 10. The length of the CDR3 is 16 residues. The CDR3, as DNA: TGTGCCAGCAGCTCCTCCGGGACAGGGGTCGGTCAGCCCCAGCATTTT. Its protein product is CASSSSGTGVGQPQHF.